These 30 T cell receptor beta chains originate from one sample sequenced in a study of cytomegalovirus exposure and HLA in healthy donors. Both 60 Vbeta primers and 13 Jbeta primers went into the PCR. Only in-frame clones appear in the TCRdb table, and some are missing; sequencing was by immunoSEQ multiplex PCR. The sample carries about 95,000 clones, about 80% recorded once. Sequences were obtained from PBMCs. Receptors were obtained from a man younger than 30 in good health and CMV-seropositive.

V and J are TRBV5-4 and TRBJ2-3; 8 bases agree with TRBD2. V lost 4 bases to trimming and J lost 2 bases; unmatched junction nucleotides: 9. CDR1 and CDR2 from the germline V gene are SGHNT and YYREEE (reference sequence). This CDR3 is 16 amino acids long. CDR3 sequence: CASSVSGGAFTDTQYF. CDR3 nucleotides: TGTGCCAGCAGCGTAAGCGGGGGCGCATTCACAGATACGCAGTATTTT.

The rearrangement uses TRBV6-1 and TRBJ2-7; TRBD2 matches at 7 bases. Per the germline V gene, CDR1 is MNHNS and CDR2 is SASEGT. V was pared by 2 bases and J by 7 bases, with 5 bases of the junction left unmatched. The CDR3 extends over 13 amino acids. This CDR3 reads CASSETGGWEQYF. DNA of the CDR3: TGTGCCAGCAGTGAAACGGGGGGTTGGGAGCAGTACTTC.

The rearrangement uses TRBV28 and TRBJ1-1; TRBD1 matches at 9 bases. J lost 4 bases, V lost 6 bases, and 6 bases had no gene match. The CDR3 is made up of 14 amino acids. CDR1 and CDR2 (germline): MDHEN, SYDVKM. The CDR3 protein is CASSSQGAGTEAFF. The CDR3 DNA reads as TGTGCCAGCAGCTCACAGGGGGCCGGCACTGAAGCTTTCTTT.

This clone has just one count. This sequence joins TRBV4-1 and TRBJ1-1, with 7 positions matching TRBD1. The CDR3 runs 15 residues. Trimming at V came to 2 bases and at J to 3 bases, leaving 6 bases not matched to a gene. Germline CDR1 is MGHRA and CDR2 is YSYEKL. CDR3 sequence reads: CASSQLIQGDTEAFF. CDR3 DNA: TGCGCCAGCAGCCAACTTATCCAGGGGGACACTGAAGCTTTCTTT.

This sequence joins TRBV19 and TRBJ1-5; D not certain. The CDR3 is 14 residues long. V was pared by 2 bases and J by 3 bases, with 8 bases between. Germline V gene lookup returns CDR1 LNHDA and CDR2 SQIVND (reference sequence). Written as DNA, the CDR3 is TGTGCCAGTAGTATAATGGGAGTCAATCAGCCCCAGCATTTT. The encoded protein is CASSIMGVNQPQHF.

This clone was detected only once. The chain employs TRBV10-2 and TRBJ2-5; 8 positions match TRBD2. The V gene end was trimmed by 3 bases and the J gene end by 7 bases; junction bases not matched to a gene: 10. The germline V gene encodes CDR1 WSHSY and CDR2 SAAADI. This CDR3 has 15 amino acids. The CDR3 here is CASSDSRGGRGTQYF. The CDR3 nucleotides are TGCGCCAGCAGTGACAGTCGGGGGGGCCGTGGGACCCAGTACTTC.

The CDR3 DNA reads TGTGCCAGTAGTACCCTCCTCAGTAAGAACACTGAAGCTTTCTTT. Amino acid sequence: CASSTLLSKNTEAFF. The J gene is TRBJ1-1, the V gene TRBV19; D is ambiguous. The V end lost 4 bases, the J end lost 1 base, and 13 bases lay between the germline ends. The CDR3 extends over 15 amino acids. In germline, CDR1 is LNHDA, CDR2 SQIVND (reference sequence).

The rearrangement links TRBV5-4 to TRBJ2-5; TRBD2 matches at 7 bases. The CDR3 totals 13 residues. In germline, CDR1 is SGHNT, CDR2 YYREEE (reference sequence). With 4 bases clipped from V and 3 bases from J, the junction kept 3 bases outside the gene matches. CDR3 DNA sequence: TGTGCCAGCAGCGCCACTAGCGAAGAGACCCAGTACTTC. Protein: CASSATSEETQYF.

The CDR3 DNA reads as TGTGCCAGCAGCCAACACGGGAAGGGGGACACTGAAGCTTTCTTT. Translated, it gives CASSQHGKGDTEAFF. The chain carries TRBV4-2 and TRBJ1-1, with a weak D call TRBD1 (6 bases). This CDR3 has 15 residues. V gave up 2 bases and J gave up 3 bases, with 13 bases separating them. Germline V gene data show CDR1 as LGHNA and CDR2 as YNFKEQ.

The CDR3 sequence: CASSLRERSPLHF. The CDR3 DNA follows: TGCGCCAGCAGCTTACGGGAACGATCACCCCTCCACTTT. The chain links TRBV5-1 to TRBJ1-6, with D hard to call. There are 13 residues in the CDR3. In germline, CDR1 is SGHRS, CDR2 YFSETQ. Trimming cost V 2 bases and J 10 bases, with 10 bases left between them.

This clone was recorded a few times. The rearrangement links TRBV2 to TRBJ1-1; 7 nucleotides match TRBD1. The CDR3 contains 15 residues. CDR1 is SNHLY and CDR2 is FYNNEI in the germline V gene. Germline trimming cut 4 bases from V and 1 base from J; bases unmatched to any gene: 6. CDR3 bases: TGTGCCAGCAGTGCCTTGGGACAGAAGAACACTGAAGCTTTCTTT. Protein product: CASSALGQKNTEAFF.

The CDR3 DNA reads as TGTGCCAGCAGCGAACAGGGCGACTATGGCTACACCTTC. Its translation is CASSEQGDYGYTF. V usage is TRBV14 and J usage is TRBJ1-2; the D gene is possibly TRBD1 (6 bases). The CDR3 is 13 amino acids. Trimming removed 5 bases from V and 3 bases from J, with 10 bases in between. CDR1 and CDR2 from the germline V gene are SGHDN and FVKESK.

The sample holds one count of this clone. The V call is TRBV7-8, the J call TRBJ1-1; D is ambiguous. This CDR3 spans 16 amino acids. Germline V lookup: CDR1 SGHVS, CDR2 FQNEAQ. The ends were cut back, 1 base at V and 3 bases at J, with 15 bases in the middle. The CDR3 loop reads CASSLGPSGVDTEAFF. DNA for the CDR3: TGTGCCAGCAGCTTAGGCCCCTCCGGGGTGGACACTGAAGCTTTCTTT.

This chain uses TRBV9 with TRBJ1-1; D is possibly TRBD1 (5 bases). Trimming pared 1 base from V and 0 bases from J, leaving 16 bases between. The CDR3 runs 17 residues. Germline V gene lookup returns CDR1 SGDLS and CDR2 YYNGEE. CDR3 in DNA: TGTGCCAGCAGCGTAAGTGGGGCAGGCCTCATGAACACTGAAGCTTTCTTT. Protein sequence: CASSVSGAGLMNTEAFF.

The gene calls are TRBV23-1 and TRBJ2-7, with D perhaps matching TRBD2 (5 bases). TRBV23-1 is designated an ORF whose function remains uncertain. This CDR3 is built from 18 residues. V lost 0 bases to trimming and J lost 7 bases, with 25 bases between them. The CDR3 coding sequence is TGCGCCAGCAGTCAATCGGAGGCCCGTGGCTCCAGAGAATGGGAGCAGTACTTC. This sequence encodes CASSQSEARGSREWEQYF.

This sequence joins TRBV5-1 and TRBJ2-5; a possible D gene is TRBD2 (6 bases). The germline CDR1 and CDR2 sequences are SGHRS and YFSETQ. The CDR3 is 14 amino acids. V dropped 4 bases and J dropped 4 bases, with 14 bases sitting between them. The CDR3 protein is CASSAGLGGETQYF. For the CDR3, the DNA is TGCGCCAGCAGCGCGGGACTGGGCGGAGAGACCCAGTACTTC.

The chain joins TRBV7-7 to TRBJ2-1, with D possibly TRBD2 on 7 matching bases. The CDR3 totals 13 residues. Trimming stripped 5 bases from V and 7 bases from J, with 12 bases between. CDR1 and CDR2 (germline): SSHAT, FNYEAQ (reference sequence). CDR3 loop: CASSQGGVNEQFF. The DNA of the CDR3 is TGTGCCAGCAGCCAAGGGGGGGTGAATGAGCAGTTCTTC.

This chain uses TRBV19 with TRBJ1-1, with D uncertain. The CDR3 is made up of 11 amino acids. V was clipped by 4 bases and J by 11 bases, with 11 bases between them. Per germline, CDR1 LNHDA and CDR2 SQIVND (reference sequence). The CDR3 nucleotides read TGTGCCAGTAGTACACGAAGTCGGGCTTTCTTT. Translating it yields CASSTRSRAFF.

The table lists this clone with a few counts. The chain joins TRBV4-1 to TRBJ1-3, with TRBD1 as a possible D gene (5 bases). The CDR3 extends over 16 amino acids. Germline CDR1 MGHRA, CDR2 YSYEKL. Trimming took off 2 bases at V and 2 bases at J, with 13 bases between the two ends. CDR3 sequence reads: CASSQQGSGAGNTIYF. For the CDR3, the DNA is TGCGCCAGCAGCCAACAGGGTTCTGGGGCTGGAAACACCATATATTTT.

The CDR3 DNA is TGTGCCAGTAGCCCCGATCCGGCACAGGGGCCCTACGAGCAGTACTTC. Its translation is CASSPDPAQGPYEQYF. This rearrangement joins TRBV19 to TRBJ2-7; 7 nucleotides align to TRBD1. The trim removed 6 bases at V and 2 bases at J, leaving 13 bases unmatched. The CDR3 spans 16 residues. The germline CDR1 and CDR2 sequences are LNHDA and SQIVND (reference sequence).

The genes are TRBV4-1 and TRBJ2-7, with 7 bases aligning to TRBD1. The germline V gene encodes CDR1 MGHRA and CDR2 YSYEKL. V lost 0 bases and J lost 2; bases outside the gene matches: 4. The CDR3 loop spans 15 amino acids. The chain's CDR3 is CASSQDEQGPYEQYF. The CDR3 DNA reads TGCGCCAGCAGCCAAGATGAACAGGGGCCCTACGAGCAGTACTTC.

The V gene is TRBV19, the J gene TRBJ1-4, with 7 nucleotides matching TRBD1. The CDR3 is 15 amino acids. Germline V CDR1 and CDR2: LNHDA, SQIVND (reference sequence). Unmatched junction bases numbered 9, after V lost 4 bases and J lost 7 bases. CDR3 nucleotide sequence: TGTGCCAGTAGTACTGGGACAGCGACGAGTGAAAAACTGTTTTTT. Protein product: CASSTGTATSEKLFF.

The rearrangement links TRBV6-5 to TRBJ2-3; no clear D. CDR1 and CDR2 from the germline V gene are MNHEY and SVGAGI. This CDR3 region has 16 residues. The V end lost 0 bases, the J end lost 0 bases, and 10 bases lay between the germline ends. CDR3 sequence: CASSYSMMTSTDTQYF. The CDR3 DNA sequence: TGTGCCAGCAGTTACTCGATGATGACTAGCACAGATACGCAGTATTTT.

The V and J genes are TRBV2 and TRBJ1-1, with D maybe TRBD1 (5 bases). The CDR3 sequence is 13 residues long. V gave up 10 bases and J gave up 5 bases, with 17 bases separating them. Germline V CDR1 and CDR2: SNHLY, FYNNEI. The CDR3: CATLGGARTEAFF. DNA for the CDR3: TGTGCCACACTAGGAGGGGCGCGGACTGAAGCTTTCTTT.

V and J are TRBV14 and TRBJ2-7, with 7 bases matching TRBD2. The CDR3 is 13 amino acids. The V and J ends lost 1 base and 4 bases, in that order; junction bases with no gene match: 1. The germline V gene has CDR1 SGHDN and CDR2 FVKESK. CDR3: CASSQAGGYEQYF. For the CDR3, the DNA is TGTGCCAGCAGCCAAGCCGGGGGGTACGAGCAGTACTTC.

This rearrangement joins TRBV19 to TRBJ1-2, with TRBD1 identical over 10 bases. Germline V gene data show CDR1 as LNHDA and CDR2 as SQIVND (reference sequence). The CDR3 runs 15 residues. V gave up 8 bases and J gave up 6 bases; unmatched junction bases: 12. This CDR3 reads CASEFRDRGTDGYTF. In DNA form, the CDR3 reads TGTGCCAGTGAGTTCCGGGACAGGGGAACCGATGGCTACACCTTC.

In DNA, the CDR3 is TGTGCCAGCAGCCAAGACGGACTTAATGAAAAACTGTTTTTT. Amino acids: CASSQDGLNEKLFF. J is TRBJ1-4 and V is TRBV7-9; no definite D call. CDR1 SEHNR and CDR2 FQNEAQ come from the germline V gene (reference sequence). The CDR3 extends over 14 amino acids. V was trimmed by 5 bases and J by 4 bases, leaving 11 bases between them.

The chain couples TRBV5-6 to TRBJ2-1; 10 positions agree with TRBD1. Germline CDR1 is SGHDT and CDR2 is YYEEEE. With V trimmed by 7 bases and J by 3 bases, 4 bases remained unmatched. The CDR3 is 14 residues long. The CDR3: CASRRTGGYNEQFF. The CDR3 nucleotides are TGTGCCAGCCGTAGGACAGGGGGCTACAATGAGCAGTTCTTC.

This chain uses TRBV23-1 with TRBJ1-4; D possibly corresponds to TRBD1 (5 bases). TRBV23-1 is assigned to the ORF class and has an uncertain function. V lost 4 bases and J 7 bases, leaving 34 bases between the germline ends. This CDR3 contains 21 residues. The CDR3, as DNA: TGCGCCAGCAGTCGGACTCCGGGCTATCTCCTGCGAAATTGGGGGGTTGAAAAACTGTTTTTT. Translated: CASSRTPGYLLRNWGVEKLFF.

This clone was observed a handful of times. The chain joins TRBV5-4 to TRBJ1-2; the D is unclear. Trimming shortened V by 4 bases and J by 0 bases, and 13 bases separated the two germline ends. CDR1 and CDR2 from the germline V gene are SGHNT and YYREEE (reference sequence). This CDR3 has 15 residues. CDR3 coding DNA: TGTGCCAGCAGCCCTCGAACGGGGTCTAACTATGGCTACACCTTC. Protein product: CASSPRTGSNYGYTF.